These 23 T cell receptor beta chains were all obtained from the same sample, sequenced in a study of control samples from healthy donors and cancer patients. TCRdb's copy holds only in-frame clones and misses some; the assay was immunoSEQ multiplex PCR. The sample includes about 160,000 clones, around nine tenths of them seen just once. Sample: blood. The receptors originated from a man in his thirties or forties in good health.

This clone was counted a few times. The chain carries TRBV28 and TRBJ2-7; D perhaps matches TRBD1 (6 bases). The CDR3 runs to 15 residues. Germline loops: CDR1 MDHEN, CDR2 SYDVKM. Trimming cost V 4 bases and J 4 bases, with 17 bases left between them. The CDR3 sequence: CASSSRKGTTYEQYF. CDR3 nucleotides: TGTGCCAGCAGTTCCCGGAAGGGGACAACGTACGAGCAGTACTTC.

This rearrangement joins TRBV7-2 to TRBJ1-5; the D is unclear. V was clipped by 1 base and J by 9 bases, with 19 bases between them. The germline gives CDR1 SGHTA, CDR2 FQGNSA. The CDR3 loop spans 16 amino acids. CDR3 DNA sequence: TGTGCCAGCAGCTTAGGCCCGCCACGGGTTAGTCGGCCCCAGCATTTT. This sequence encodes CASSLGPPRVSRPQHF.

This clone turned up a few times. The rearrangement uses TRBV6-5 and TRBJ1-5; D perhaps matches TRBD1 (5 bases). The CDR3 sequence is 13 residues long. V lost 4 bases, J lost 11 bases, and 15 bases lay in between. Germline V CDR1 and CDR2: MNHEY, SVGAGI. CDR3 sequence (DNA): TGTGCCAGCAGTTTGGACACGGTGATAGCCCAGCATTTT. It yields the protein CASSLDTVIAQHF.

The chain links TRBV7-8 to TRBJ2-7, with 10 bases identical to TRBD1. This CDR3 has 15 amino acids. Germline CDR1 reads SGHVS; CDR2 reads FQNEAQ. J gave up 6 bases and V 3 bases, and 8 bases lay outside the gene matches. CDR3 region: CASSFTPGQGTEQYF. The CDR3, as DNA: TGTGCCAGCAGCTTTACCCCGGGACAGGGGACCGAGCAGTACTTC.

Here the CDR3 DNA reads TGCGCCAGCACCAACTACCTCCTCGGGGCCAACGTCCTGACTTTC. It encodes CASTNYLLGANVLTF. The rearrangement joins TRBV5-1 to TRBJ2-6; D is undetermined. Germline CDR1 and CDR2: SGHRS and YFSETQ. V was shortened by 6 bases and J by 4 bases, with 14 bases between the two germline ends. The CDR3 covers 15 residues.

The chain has TRBV20-1 and TRBJ1-1, with a possible D match to TRBD1 (5 bases). This CDR3 region has 11 residues. Trimming pared 2 bases from V and 11 bases from J, leaving 12 bases between. Germline V gene data show CDR1 as DFQATT and CDR2 as SNEGSKA (reference sequence). CDR3 nucleotide sequence: TGCAGTGCTAGACTCCCAGGGTGGGCTTTCTTT. Amino acid sequence: CSARLPGWAFF.

The rearrangement uses TRBV5-6 and TRBJ2-6, with a tentative D call TRBD1 (6 bases). Germline CDR1 SGHDT, CDR2 YYEEEE. CDR3 length: 13 residues. Trimming removed 0 bases at V and 10 bases at J, with 8 bases between. The CDR3 nucleotides are TGTGCCAGCAGCTTGGCAGGGGTTAACGTCCTGACTTTC. Amino acid sequence: CASSLAGVNVLTF.

This clone was counted once. The rearrangement links TRBV7-3 to TRBJ1-1, with no clear D. Germline CDR1 is SGHTA and CDR2 is FQGTGA. V lost 1 base and J lost 10, with 13 bases in between. The CDR3 runs to 13 residues. The CDR3 is CASSLKEGSRAFF. DNA of the CDR3: TGTGCCAGCAGCTTAAAGGAAGGTTCGAGAGCTTTCTTT. Drawing the rest from reference TRBV7-3 and TRBJ1-1, the complete variable domain is GAGVSQTPSNKVTEKGKYVELRCDPISGHTALYWYRQSLGQGPEFLIYFQGTGAADDSGLPNDRFFAVRPEGSVSTLKIQRTERGDSAVYLCASSLKEGSRAFFGQGTRLTVV.

The chain uses TRBV10-3 and TRBJ1-1; tentative D call: TRBD1 (5 bases). Germline CDR1 and CDR2: ENHRY and SYGVKD. The CDR3 length is 13 residues. V was pared by 7 bases and J by 3 bases, with 12 bases between. Here the CDR3 reads CAITLDKDTEAFF. The CDR3 nucleotides are TGTGCCATCACATTGGACAAGGACACTGAAGCTTTCTTT.

Worth noting for this clone: Other DNA sequences in this specimen translate into the identical CDR3. The chain links TRBV10-3 to TRBJ2-2; D not resolved. The V gene lost 7 bases and the J gene lost 8 bases, with 11 bases spanning the gap. Looked up from germline, CDR1 is ENHRY and CDR2 is SYGVKD. This CDR3 has 12 residues. CDR3 loop: CAITKDGGELFF. In DNA form, the CDR3 reads TGTGCCATCACTAAGGACGGTGGGGAGCTGTTTTTT.

The chain recombines TRBV7-8 with TRBJ1-2; D is undetermined. Trimming left V 4 bases short and J 8 bases short, with 11 bases between. This CDR3 has 12 residues. Germline V lookup: CDR1 SGHVS, CDR2 FQNEAQ. CDR3 residues: CASSSGEFGYTF. The CDR3 DNA sequence: TGTGCCAGCAGCTCGGGAGAGTTCGGCTACACCTTC.

The chain has TRBV3-1 (or the pseudogene TRBV3-2) and TRBJ2-7; possibly TRBD1 or TRBD2 for D (5 bases each). With 4 bases removed from V and 13 bases from J, the gap between germline ends came to 17 bases. This CDR3 contains 12 residues. Per germline, CDR1 LGHDT and CDR2 YNNKEL (reference sequence). CDR3 amino acids: CASSLSAGTPYF. The CDR3 bases are TGTGCCAGCAGCCTCTCGGCCGGGACCCCTTACTTC.

The rearrangement joins TRBV28 to TRBJ2-1; either TRBD1 or TRBD2 may fit D (5 bases each). The CDR3 is 13 residues long. Germline loops: CDR1 MDHEN, CDR2 SYDVKM. Trimming took off 8 bases at V and 8 bases at J, with 16 bases between the two ends. The CDR3 sequence: CASGRGGGDEQFF. CDR3 DNA sequence: TGTGCCAGCGGACGGGGCGGCGGCGATGAGCAGTTCTTC. Together with reference TRBV28 and TRBJ2-1, the CDR3 gives the full variable domain: DVKVTQSSRYLVKRTGEKVFLECVQDMDHENMFWYRQDPGLGLRLIYFSYDVKMKEKGDIPEGYSVSREKKERFSLILESASTNQTSMYLCASGRGGGDEQFFGPGTRLTVL.

The genes are TRBV27 and TRBJ2-1; 8 bases line up with TRBD2. The CDR3 is 13 amino acids. From germline, CDR1 is MNHEY and CDR2 SMNVEV (reference sequence). V gave up 5 bases and J gave up 7 bases; unmatched junction bases: 4. CDR3 loop: CASSGAGVNEQFF. The CDR3 DNA is TGTGCCAGCAGTGGAGCGGGGGTGAATGAGCAGTTCTTC.

This chain joins TRBV13 and TRBJ1-1, with D perhaps matching TRBD1 (6 bases). The germline gives CDR1 PRHDT, CDR2 FYEKMQ (reference sequence). V was pared by 4 bases and J by 7 bases, with 10 bases between. CDR3 size: 12 residues. As DNA, the CDR3 is TGTGCCAGCAGCTCTAAGGACAGTGAAGCTTTCTTT. It encodes CASSSKDSEAFF.

This chain connects TRBV20-1 to TRBJ1-1; D is unresolved. CDR1 and CDR2 from the germline V gene are DFQATT and SNEGSKA (reference sequence). CDR3 size: 10 residues. Trimming cost V 3 bases and J 10 bases, with 9 bases left between them. The CDR3 is CSARREGAFF. The CDR3 bases are TGCAGTGCTAGGAGGGAGGGAGCTTTCTTT.

The V call is TRBV6-5, the J call TRBJ1-1; D gene ambiguous. The V end was cut by 4 bases, the J end by 1 base, with 13 bases between. The CDR3 sequence is 15 residues long. Germline CDR1 is MNHEY and CDR2 is SVGAGI. CDR3 coding DNA: TGTGCCAGCAGTTTCAGACGGATTACGAACACTGAAGCTTTCTTT. Its protein is CASSFRRITNTEAFF.

J is TRBJ1-5 and V is TRBV5-8, with a tentative D call TRBD1 (5 bases). The CDR3 loop spans 16 amino acids. Trimming left V 1 base short and J 1 base short, with 12 bases between. CDR1 SGHTS and CDR2 YDEGEE come from the germline V gene. CDR3 in amino acids: CASSLQAGLSNQPQHF. CDR3 DNA sequence: TGTGCCAGCAGCTTGCAGGCAGGGTTAAGCAATCAGCCCCAGCATTTT.

CDR3 DNA: TGTGCCAGCAGTGAATCCGTTAAGGGGGATAGTGAGACCCAGTACTTC. Translating gives CASSESVKGDSETQYF. The V call is TRBV25-1, the J call TRBJ2-5; possible D gene TRBD1, 6 bases. Trimming shortened V by 1 base and J by 5 bases, and 17 bases separated the two germline ends. The germline CDR1 and CDR2 sequences are MGHDK and SYGVNS. This CDR3 has 16 residues.

This clone was recorded only once. V and J are TRBV5-4 and TRBJ2-3; 10 positions agree with TRBD2. Trimming at V came to 0 bases and at J to 6 bases, leaving 4 bases not matched to a gene. CDR3 length: 15 residues. The V gene's germline CDR1 is SGHNT and CDR2 YYREEE (reference sequence). CDR3 sequence: CASSLGRTSGDTQYF. The CDR3 DNA follows: TGTGCCAGCAGCTTGGGGAGGACTAGCGGCGATACGCAGTATTTT. The full variable domain, rest sourced from reference TRBV5-4 and TRBJ2-3, is ETGVTQSPTHLIKTRGQQVTLRCSSQSGHNTVSWYQQALGQGPQFIFQYYREEENGRGNFPPRFSGLQFPNYSSELNVNALELDDSALYLCASSLGRTSGDTQYFGPGTRLTVL.

The chain combines TRBV4-1 with TRBJ1-1; D is ambiguous. The germline V gene encodes CDR1 MGHRA and CDR2 YSYEKL. Deletions cut 5 bases from V and 7 bases from J, with 17 bases between. This CDR3 has 14 amino acids. The CDR3 is CASSVREGVGEAFF. DNA of the CDR3: TGCGCCAGCAGCGTTCGGGAGGGTGTCGGTGAAGCTTTCTTT.

This clone was detected a few times. This chain connects TRBV6-6 to TRBJ1-1; possible D gene TRBD1, 5 bases. V lost 0 bases to trimming and J lost 6 bases, with 8 bases between them. CDR3 length: 13 residues. CDR1 MNHNY and CDR2 SVGAGI come from the germline V gene (reference sequence). The CDR3 protein is CASSYSAGPEAFF. CDR3 nucleotide sequence: TGTGCCAGCAGTTACTCAGCAGGGCCTGAAGCTTTCTTT.

The chain recombines TRBV2 with TRBJ2-5; 8 positions agree with TRBD1. Germline CDR1 is SNHLY and CDR2 is FYNNEI. This CDR3 is built from 13 residues. V was clipped by 4 bases and J by 4 bases; unmatched bases: 2. CDR3 nucleotide sequence: TGTGCCAGCAGTGGGACAGGGAGAGAGACCCAGTACTTC. This translates into CASSGTGRETQYF.